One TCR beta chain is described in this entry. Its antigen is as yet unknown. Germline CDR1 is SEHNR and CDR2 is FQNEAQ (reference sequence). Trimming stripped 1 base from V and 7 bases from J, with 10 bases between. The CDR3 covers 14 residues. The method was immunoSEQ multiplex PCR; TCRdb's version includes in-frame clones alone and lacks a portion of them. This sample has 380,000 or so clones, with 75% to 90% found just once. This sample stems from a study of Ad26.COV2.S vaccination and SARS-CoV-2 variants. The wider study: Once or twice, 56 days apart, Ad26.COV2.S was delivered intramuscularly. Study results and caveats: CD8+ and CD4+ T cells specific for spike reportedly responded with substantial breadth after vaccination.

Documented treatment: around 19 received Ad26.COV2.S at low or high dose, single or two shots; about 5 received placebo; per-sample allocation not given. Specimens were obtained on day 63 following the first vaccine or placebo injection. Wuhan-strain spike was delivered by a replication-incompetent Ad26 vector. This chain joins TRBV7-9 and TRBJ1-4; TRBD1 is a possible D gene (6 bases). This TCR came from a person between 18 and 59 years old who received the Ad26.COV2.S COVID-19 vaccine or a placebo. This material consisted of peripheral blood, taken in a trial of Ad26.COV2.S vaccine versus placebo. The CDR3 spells CASSLGTGFEKLFF. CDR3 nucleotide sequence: TGTGCCAGCAGCTTAGGAACAGGGTTTGAAAAACTGTTTTTT.